A single sample is the source of the 9 T cell receptor beta chains below, sequenced in a study of CD8 T cells in ankylosing spondylitis. One entry per CDR3 protein results from TCRdb running MiXCR on the 5' RACE reads. Altogether 200,000 to 300,000 distinct CDR3 sequences are present, roughly 25% being singletons, with the ten largest covering 0.6% to 0.75%. The source material was blood, either unsorted or a sorted T cell fraction (not recorded which). The receptors shown here come from a male donor with ankylosing spondylitis or in good health (not recorded which).

The chain recombines TRBV6-1 with TRBJ2-2; the match to TRBD1 covers 8 bases. This CDR3 has 15 residues. Per germline, CDR1 MNHNS and CDR2 SASEGT. The ends lost 6 bases at V and 4 bases at J; junction bases unmatched: 7. The CDR3 coding sequence is TGTGCCAGCAGCGAGACAGGGGCTTCCACCGGGGAGCTGTTTTTT. Translated, it gives CASSETGASTGELFF.

The chain has TRBV20-1 and TRBJ2-7, with 8 bases lining up with TRBD2. The V gene end was trimmed by 4 bases and the J gene end by 3 bases; junction bases not matched to a gene: 5. The V gene's germline CDR1 is DFQATT and CDR2 SNEGSKA (reference sequence). The CDR3 consists of 13 residues. The CDR3 here is CSAIRGGDYEQYF. The CDR3 DNA follows: TGCAGTGCTATTCGGGGGGGAGACTACGAGCAGTACTTC.

V and J are TRBV12-3 or TRBV12-4 and TRBJ1-4; D is unclear. CDR3 length equals 15 residues. Trimming cost V 3 bases and J 6 bases, with 14 bases left between them. CDR3 in amino acids: CASSFSHAGDEKLFF. The CDR3 region has the DNA TGTGCCAGCAGTTTCAGTCATGCCGGGGATGAAAAACTGTTTTTT.

The chain combines TRBV5-4 with TRBJ2-5; 10 bases agree with TRBD1. The CDR3 covers 15 residues. The junction had 8 bases not matched to a gene; V was cut back by 4 bases and J by 5 bases. Germline V gene data show CDR1 as SGHNT and CDR2 as YYREEE (reference sequence). The CDR3 protein is CASSVGQGRGETQYF. CDR3 sequence (DNA): TGTGCCAGCAGCGTGGGACAGGGGCGGGGGGAGACCCAGTACTTC. Variable domain in full (rest from reference TRBV5-4 and TRBJ2-5): ETGVTQSPTHLIKTRGQQVTLRCSSQSGHNTVSWYQQALGQGPQFIFQYYREEENGRGNFPPRFSGLQFPNYSSELNVNALELDDSALYLCASSVGQGRGETQYFGPGTRLLVL.

This clonotype turned up a few times. The chain couples TRBV10-3 to TRBJ2-7; D unclear. Trimming cost V 5 bases and J 2 bases, with 13 bases left between them. There are 14 residues in the CDR3. Germline values: CDR1 ENHRY, CDR2 SYGVKD. The CDR3 protein is CAISRSLTAYEQYF. Here the CDR3 DNA reads TGTGCCATCAGTCGCTCGCTAACAGCCTACGAGCAGTACTTC.

This clonotype was recorded many times. The chain uses TRBV10-3 and TRBJ1-1, with a tentative D call TRBD1 (5 bases). The CDR3 spans 13 residues. Germline assignment: CDR1 ENHRY and CDR2 SYGVKD. With 2 bases removed from V and 7 bases from J, the gap between germline ends came to 11 bases. The CDR3 nucleotides are TGTGCCATCAGTGAGGGACAACATCTTGAAGCTTTCTTT. It is translated as CAISEGQHLEAFF.

This clonotype was counted a few times. The chain uses TRBV11-2 and TRBJ2-3, with D hard to call. V lost 2 bases and J 0 bases, leaving 6 bases between the germline ends. The germline CDR1 and CDR2 sequences are SGHAT and FQNNGV. The CDR3 consists of 14 residues. The CDR3 spells CASSLFGSTDTQYF. The CDR3 DNA reads as TGTGCCAGCAGCTTATTCGGTAGCACAGATACGCAGTATTTT.

This clonotype was seen at least ten times. V gene TRBV20-1 combines with J gene TRBJ2-3; TRBD2 matches at 7 bases. This CDR3 has 14 amino acids. V lost 6 bases, J lost 4 bases, and 10 bases stayed unmatched. CDR1 is DFQATT, CDR2 SNEGSKA, per germline (reference sequence). The CDR3: CSAATSPSSDTQYF. CDR3 bases: TGCAGTGCCGCGACTAGCCCTAGTTCAGATACGCAGTATTTT.

Only a few counts were recorded for this clonotype. J is TRBJ2-1 and V is TRBV20-1; the match to TRBD1 covers 10 bases. In germline, CDR1 is DFQATT, CDR2 SNEGSKA (reference sequence). The CDR3 runs to 13 residues. Unmatched junction bases numbered 7, after V lost 5 bases and J lost 9 bases. The CDR3 DNA reads as TGCAGTGCTCCGACAGGGGGCGAGATTGAGCAGTTCTTC. Protein product: CSAPTGGEIEQFF.